The next 18 T cell receptor beta chains were all read from a single sample in a study of blood T cell repertoires in COVID-19. TCRdb's copy holds only in-frame clones and misses some; the assay was immunoSEQ multiplex PCR. The sample has about 51,000 clones, about 86% seen once. Source material: peripheral blood. The source is a man older than 75 with active COVID-19.

A remark on this clone: The same CDR3 can be traced to other DNA sequences in this sample. The J gene is TRBJ2-3, the V gene TRBV19, with D possibly being TRBD2 (5 bases). The germline V gene encodes CDR1 LNHDA and CDR2 SQIVND (reference sequence). The CDR3 runs 12 residues. Between the trimmed V and J ends, which lost 6 bases and 5 bases, there was a span of 9 bases. The chain's CDR3 is CASSPRGDTQYF. The CDR3 region has the DNA TGTGCCAGTAGCCCACGGGGAGATACGCAGTATTTT.

This clone was seen once. The chain's CDR3 is CASSQRDLGNSPLHF. The CDR3, as DNA: TGTGCCAGCAGCCAGCGGGACCTGGGGAATTCACCCCTCCACTTT. The chain carries TRBV14 and TRBJ1-6, with D possibly matching TRBD1 (5 bases). The CDR3 runs to 15 residues. Trimming took 3 bases from V and 7 from J, leaving 13 bases between them. CDR1 is SGHDN and CDR2 is FVKESK in the germline V gene.

The chain joins TRBV19 to TRBJ2-1; 11 bases align to TRBD2. CDR1 is LNHDA and CDR2 is SQIVND in the germline V gene (reference sequence). V was clipped by 4 bases and J by 3 bases; unmatched bases: 5. CDR3 size: 16 residues. In DNA form, the CDR3 reads TGTGCCAGTAGTAGAGAGACTAGCGGGGTCTACAATGAGCAGTTCTTC. Amino acid sequence: CASSRETSGVYNEQFF. Supplemented by reference TRBV19 and TRBJ2-1, the full variable domain reads DGGITQSPKYLFRKEGQNVTLSCEQNLNHDAMYWYRQDPGQGLRLIYYSQIVNDFQKGDIAEGYSVSREKKESFPLTVTSAQKNPTAFYLCASSRETSGVYNEQFFGPGTRLTVL.

This rearrangement joins TRBV27 to TRBJ1-2; TRBD1 might be the D (5 bases). The V end was cut by 4 bases, the J end by 8 bases, with 20 bases between. Germline V gene sequence: CDR1 MNHEY, CDR2 SMNVEV (reference sequence). This CDR3 contains 15 residues. The CDR3 loop is CASSSKSGTLEGYTF. The CDR3 nucleotides read TGTGCCAGCAGTTCAAAATCCGGGACTTTAGAGGGCTACACCTTC.

The rearrangement links TRBV6-2 or TRBV6-3 to TRBJ1-1, with D unclear. This CDR3 comprises 11 residues. Germline lookup yields CDR1 MNHEY and CDR2 SVGEGT. V was clipped by 2 bases and J by 7 bases, with 5 bases between them. CDR3 region: CASSYGGEAFF. As DNA, the CDR3 is TGTGCCAGCAGTTACGGAGGTGAAGCTTTCTTT.

This chain connects TRBV5-1 to TRBJ2-1, with 10 positions matching TRBD1. The germline V gene encodes CDR1 SGHRS and CDR2 YFSETQ. The CDR3 loop spans 15 amino acids. The V segment lost 4 bases and the J segment 6 bases; nucleotides outside the gene matches: 7. This CDR3 reads CASSTGTGVPNEQFF. CDR3 coding DNA: TGCGCCAGCAGCACCGGGACAGGGGTCCCCAATGAGCAGTTCTTC. The complete variable domain, with remaining parts taken from reference TRBV5-1 and TRBJ2-1, reads KAGVTQTPRYLIKTRGQQVTLSCSPISGHRSVSWYQQTPGQGLQFLFEYFSETQRNKGNFPGRFSGRQFSNSRSEMNVSTLELGDSALYLCASSTGTGVPNEQFFGPGTRLTVL.

Only one count was recorded for this clone. V and J are TRBV18 and TRBJ2-7; 10 nucleotides align to TRBD2. In germline, CDR1 is KGHSH, CDR2 LQKENI. CDR3 size: 15 residues. Trimming took 3 bases from V and 2 from J; bases not matched to a gene: 4. CDR3 sequence: CASSPQAGGPYEQYF. The CDR3 coding sequence is TGTGCCAGCTCACCTCAAGCGGGAGGGCCCTACGAGCAGTACTTC.

This chain joins TRBV7-6 and TRBJ2-3, with TRBD2 identical over 12 bases. CDR1 and CDR2 (germline): SGHVS, FNYEAQ. This CDR3 contains 19 residues. The trim removed 4 bases at V and 0 bases at J, leaving 11 bases unmatched. The CDR3 bases are TGTGCCAGCAGCTCCCGAGGAGCCGGGACTAGCGGGAGCACAGATACGCAGTATTTT. It encodes CASSSRGAGTSGSTDTQYF.

This chain uses TRBV9 with TRBJ2-7, with TRBD2 matching 9 bases. The CDR3 sequence is 15 residues long. The germline gives CDR1 SGDLS, CDR2 YYNGEE. Trimming at V came to 3 bases and at J to 3 bases, leaving 7 bases not matched to a gene. In DNA, the CDR3 is TGTGCCAGCAGCGGGGGAACTAGCGGGCTCTACGAGCAGTACTTC. Translated, it gives CASSGGTSGLYEQYF.

This rearrangement joins TRBV7-9 to TRBJ1-3; 8 bases align to TRBD1. Unmatched junction bases numbered 6, after V lost 6 bases and J lost 5 bases. Germline CDR1 and CDR2: SEHNR and FQNEAQ (reference sequence). The CDR3 extends over 14 amino acids. CDR3 sequence reads: CASRSQGARNTIYF. As DNA, the CDR3 is TGTGCCAGCAGATCCCAGGGGGCTCGAAACACCATATATTTT.

The chain links TRBV30 to TRBJ1-2, with D maybe TRBD1 (5 bases). This CDR3 is 16 amino acids long. Trimming removed 2 bases at V and 2 bases at J, with 18 bases between. CDR1 GTSNPN and CDR2 SVGIG come from the germline V gene (reference sequence). The CDR3 protein is CAWSTGGLGDNYGYTF. CDR3 sequence (DNA): TGTGCCTGGAGTACAGGAGGGCTGGGCGACAACTATGGCTACACCTTC.

V is TRBV7-8 and J is TRBJ1-4; D ambiguous. The V end lost 5 bases, the J end lost 4 bases, and 20 bases lay between the germline ends. In germline, CDR1 is SGHVS, CDR2 FQNEAQ. The CDR3 has 17 amino acids. CDR3: CASSLYGRSARNEKLFF. CDR3 DNA: TGTGCCAGCAGCCTCTACGGGAGGTCTGCCCGTAATGAAAAACTGTTTTTT.

This chain joins TRBV28 and TRBJ1-2, with 8 nucleotides matching TRBD1. CDR3 length equals 16 residues. V lost 2 bases, J lost 4 bases, and 9 bases stayed unmatched. Per germline, CDR1 MDHEN and CDR2 SYDVKM. The CDR3 DNA reads TGTGCCAGCAGTTTAGGGGGGACAGGTTCCAGCTATGGCTACACCTTC. This encodes CASSLGGTGSSYGYTF.

The chain couples TRBV6-2 or TRBV6-3 to TRBJ1-4; no clear D gene. Germline V gives CDR1 MNHEY, CDR2 SVGEGT. This CDR3 comprises 15 residues. V lost 5 bases and J 1 base, leaving 11 bases between the germline ends. The CDR3 spells CASSPRHGTNEKLFF. The CDR3, as DNA: TGTGCCAGCAGTCCGCGACATGGAACTAATGAAAAACTGTTTTTT.

This chain uses TRBV7-3 with TRBJ2-1, with D perhaps TRBD2 (5 bases). Trimming took 5 bases from V and 0 from J, leaving 17 bases between them. Germline CDR1 is SGHTA and CDR2 is FQGTGA. CDR3 length: 17 residues. CDR3 bases: TGTGCCAGCAGCCACCGGGGAGCGACGAGCTCCTACAATGAGCAGTTCTTC. Amino acid sequence: CASSHRGATSSYNEQFF.

The chain combines TRBV20-1 with TRBJ2-1; 8 bases match TRBD2. CDR1 and CDR2 from the germline V gene are DFQATT and SNEGSKA (reference sequence). This CDR3 comprises 15 residues. Trimming removed 3 bases from V and 6 bases from J; junction bases left unmatched: 10. DNA of the CDR3: TGCAGTGCTAGTATGGGACTAGTTAATGTCAATGAGCAGTTCTTC. Protein sequence: CSASMGLVNVNEQFF.

The rearrangement uses TRBV5-1 and TRBJ2-7, with 8 bases aligning to TRBD1. J was trimmed by 4 bases and V by 0 bases; bases with no gene match: 3. The CDR3 length is 14 residues. Germline V gene lookup returns CDR1 SGHRS and CDR2 YFSETQ. This chain's CDR3 is CASSLDTGGYEQYF. For the CDR3, the DNA is TGCGCCAGCAGCTTGGACACAGGGGGTTACGAGCAGTACTTC.

The chain couples TRBV28 to TRBJ2-4, with TRBD2 matching over 7 bases. Germline values: CDR1 MDHEN, CDR2 SYDVKM. CDR3 length: 15 residues. With V trimmed by 3 bases and J by 7 bases, 9 bases remained unmatched. For the CDR3, the DNA is TGTGCCAGCAGTTTGGTTGGCGGGAGTAGGAACATTCAGTACTTC. Protein sequence: CASSLVGGSRNIQYF.